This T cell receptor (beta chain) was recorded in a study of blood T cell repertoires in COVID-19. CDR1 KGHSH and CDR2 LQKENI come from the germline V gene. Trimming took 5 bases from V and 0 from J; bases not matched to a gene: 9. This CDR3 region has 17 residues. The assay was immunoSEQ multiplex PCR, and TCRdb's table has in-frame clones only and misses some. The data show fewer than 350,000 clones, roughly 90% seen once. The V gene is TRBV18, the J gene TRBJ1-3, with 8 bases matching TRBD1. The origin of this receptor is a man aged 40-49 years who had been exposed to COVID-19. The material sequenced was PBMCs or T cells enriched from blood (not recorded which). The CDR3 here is CASSERTGIISGNTIYF. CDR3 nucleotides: TGTGCCAGCTCAGAACGGACAGGGATAATCTCTGGAAACACCATATATTTT.